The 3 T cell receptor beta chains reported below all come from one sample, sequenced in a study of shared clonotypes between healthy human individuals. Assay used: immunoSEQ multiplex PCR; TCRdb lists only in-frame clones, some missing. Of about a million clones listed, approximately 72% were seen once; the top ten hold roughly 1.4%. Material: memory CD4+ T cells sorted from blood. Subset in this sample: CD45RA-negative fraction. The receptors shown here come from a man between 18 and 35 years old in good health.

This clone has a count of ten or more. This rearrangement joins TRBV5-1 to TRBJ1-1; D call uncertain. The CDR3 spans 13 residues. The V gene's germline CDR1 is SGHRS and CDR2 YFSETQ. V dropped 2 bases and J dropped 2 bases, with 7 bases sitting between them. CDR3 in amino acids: CASSFGFNTEAFF. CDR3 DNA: TGCGCCAGCAGCTTCGGATTTAACACTGAAGCTTTCTTT.

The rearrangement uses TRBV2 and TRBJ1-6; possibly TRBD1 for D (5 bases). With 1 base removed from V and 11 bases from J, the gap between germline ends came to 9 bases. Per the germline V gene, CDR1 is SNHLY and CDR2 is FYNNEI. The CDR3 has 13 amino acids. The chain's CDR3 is CASSEVGGAPLHF. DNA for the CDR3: TGTGCCAGCAGTGAAGTGGGGGGAGCACCCCTCCACTTT. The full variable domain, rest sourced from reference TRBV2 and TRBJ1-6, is EPEVTQTPSHQVTQMGQEVILRCVPISNHLYFYWYRQILGQKVEFLVSFYNNEISEKSEIFDDQFSVERPDGSNFTLKIRSTKLEDSAMYFCASSEVGGAPLHFGNGTRLTVT.

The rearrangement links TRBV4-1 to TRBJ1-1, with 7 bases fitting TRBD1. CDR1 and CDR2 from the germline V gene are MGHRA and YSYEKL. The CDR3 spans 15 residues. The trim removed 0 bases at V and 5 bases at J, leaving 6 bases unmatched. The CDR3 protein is CASSQDTGVGTEAFF. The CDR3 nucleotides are TGCGCCAGCAGCCAAGATACAGGGGTAGGAACTGAAGCTTTCTTT.